What follows describes a single TCR beta chain. Its antigen is not known. This sample stems from a study of persistence of HIV-infected CD4 T cells. Whole-study context: Blood samples, up to roughly 180 mL, came from multiple time points, except a couple of leukapheresis donors sampled once. Anti-CD3/anti-CD28 beads activated more cells than antigen stimulation did. General study findings and limits: The rare CMV-responding cells with HIV-1 proviruses were not separately TCR-sequenced. Proviral oligoclonality tracked with TCR oligoclonality within the same sorted cells.

The CDR3 loop spans 15 amino acids. Germline V gives CDR1 MDHEN, CDR2 SYDVKM. V lost 7 bases and J 4 bases, leaving 16 bases between the germline ends. This was the immunoSEQ version 4 assay in survey mode. Sequenced by immunoSEQ multiplex PCR; TCRdb stores in-frame clones only, minus some. Of around 47,000 clones listed, just over 90% are singletons. This nonspecific control used anti-CD3/anti-CD28 bead stimulation of CD4+ T cells. Sorting of responding CD4+ T cells relied on upregulated CD40 ligand together with CD69. The chain couples TRBV28 to TRBJ2-2, with D perhaps matching TRBD1 or TRBD2 (6 bases each). This TCR was recovered from an adult man with HIV who was CMV-seropositive. The specimen comprised CD4+ T cells sorted from PBMCs after approximately 19-hour stimulation, sampled from a patient who received antiretroviral therapy. CDR3 region: CASTTEGRGTGELFF. CDR3 nucleotide sequence: TGTGCCAGCACAACGGAGGGCAGGGGCACCGGGGAGCTGTTTTTT.